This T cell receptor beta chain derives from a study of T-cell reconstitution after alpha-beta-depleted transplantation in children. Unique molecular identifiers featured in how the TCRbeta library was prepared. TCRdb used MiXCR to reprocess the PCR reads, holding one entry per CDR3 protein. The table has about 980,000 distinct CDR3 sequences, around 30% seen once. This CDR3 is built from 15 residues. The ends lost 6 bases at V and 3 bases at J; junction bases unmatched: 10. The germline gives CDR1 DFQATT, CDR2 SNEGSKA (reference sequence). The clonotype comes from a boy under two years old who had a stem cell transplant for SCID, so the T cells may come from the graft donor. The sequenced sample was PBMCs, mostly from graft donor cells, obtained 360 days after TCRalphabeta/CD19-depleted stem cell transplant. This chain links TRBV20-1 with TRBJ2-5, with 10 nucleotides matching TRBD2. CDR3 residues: CSARPRLAGEETQYF. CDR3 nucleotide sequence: TGCAGTGCCCGACCTAGGCTAGCGGGGGAAGAGACCCAGTACTTC.